These 21 T cell receptor beta chains share one sample of origin, sequenced in a study of T cells after yellow fever vaccination. In TCRdb, the 5' RACE reads were re-called with MiXCR into one record per CDR3 protein. This repertoire shows hundreds of thousands of distinct CDR3 sequences, about 7.8% found once; its top ten account for about 16%. Specimen: PBMCs, collected more than 40 days after the first yellow fever vaccination. These receptors were collected from a man between 18 and 35 years old who received the YFV17D yellow fever vaccine.

This clonotype was detected a few times. This chain connects TRBV5-4 to TRBJ1-6, with D uncertain. CDR3 length: 16 amino acids. V was pared by 3 bases and J by 0 bases, with 10 bases between. Germline-derived CDR1 and CDR2 are SGHNT and YYREEE (reference sequence). The CDR3: CASSSPEDSYNSPLHF. The CDR3 coding sequence is TGTGCCAGCAGCTCACCGGAAGACTCCTATAATTCACCCCTCCACTTT.

This rearrangement joins TRBV7-2 to TRBJ1-6; tentatively, D is TRBD1 (5 bases). The germline V gene has CDR1 SGHTA and CDR2 FQGNSA. Trimming removed 0 bases from V and 11 bases from J, with 17 bases in between. This CDR3 contains 16 residues. The CDR3 protein is CASSLARGAIGTPLHF. In DNA form, the CDR3 reads TGTGCCAGCAGCTTAGCCCGGGGCGCAATAGGGACACCCCTCCACTTT.

The gene calls are TRBV5-1 and TRBJ1-4; D gene ambiguous. The germline V gene encodes CDR1 SGHRS and CDR2 YFSETQ. V was shortened by 1 base and J by 8 bases, with 12 bases between the two germline ends. The CDR3 has 14 residues. The CDR3 reads CASSLYTFGEKLFF. The CDR3 DNA reads TGCGCCAGCAGCTTGTACACCTTTGGGGAAAAACTGTTTTTT.

The rearrangement joins TRBV4-2 to TRBJ2-7; 9 nucleotides line up with TRBD1. The CDR3 has 15 residues. The germline gives CDR1 LGHNA, CDR2 YNFKEQ. V shed 3 bases, J shed 5 bases, and the junction held 8 bases outside the gene matches. CDR3 sequence (DNA): TGTGCCAGCAGCCACCAAGGGACAGGGTCAAACGAGCAGTACTTC. Encoded protein: CASSHQGTGSNEQYF.

A note on this clonotype: At one end the junction does not follow the germline gene, possibly because of a read error. The rearrangement uses TRBV18 and TRBJ2-2, with TRBD1 matching over 7 bases. There are 13 residues in the CDR3. CDR1 and CDR2 from the germline V gene are KGHSH and LQKENI. In nucleotides, the CDR3 is TGTGCCAGCTCAGACAGGGACACCGGGGAGCTGTCTTTT. Its protein product is CASSDRDTGELSF.

This clonotype was counted ten times or more. The chain uses TRBV4-1 and TRBJ2-2, with D hard to call. This CDR3 spans 14 amino acids. The ends were cut back, 3 bases at V and 6 bases at J, with 11 bases in the middle. Germline CDR1 reads MGHRA; CDR2 reads YSYEKL. Written as DNA, the CDR3 is TGCGCCAGCAGCCAGTGGCTAAACGCCGGGGAGCTGTTTTTT. It is translated as CASSQWLNAGELFF.

The chain joins TRBV12-3 or TRBV12-4 to TRBJ2-1; D gene unclear. V was pared by 1 base and J by 6 bases, with 16 bases between. CDR3 length equals 16 residues. CDR3 sequence: CASSLGSDPYPNEQFF. CDR3 nucleotides: TGTGCCAGCAGTTTAGGGTCGGACCCCTACCCCAATGAGCAGTTCTTC.

The V call is TRBV18, the J call TRBJ2-7, with 8 bases lining up with TRBD2. The CDR3 is 13 residues long. CDR1 and CDR2 (germline): KGHSH, LQKENI. J was trimmed by 3 bases and V by 10 bases; bases with no gene match: 8. The CDR3 sequence: CATRMAGGYEQYV. The CDR3 DNA follows: TGTGCCACCCGCATGGCGGGGGGCTACGAGCAGTACGTC.

The rearrangement joins TRBV11-2 to TRBJ2-2, with D possibly TRBD1 on 6 matching bases. The CDR3 length is 15 residues. The germline CDR1 and CDR2 sequences are SGHAT and FQNNGV. The ends were cut back, 3 bases at V and 1 base at J, with 9 bases in the middle. CDR3 loop: CASSFRQVNTGELFF. In DNA form, the CDR3 reads TGTGCCAGCAGCTTTCGACAGGTGAACACCGGGGAGCTGTTTTTT. The variable domain in full, completed from reference TRBV11-2 and TRBJ2-2, reads EAGVAQSPRYKIIEKRQSVAFWCNPISGHATLYWYQQILGQGPKLLIQFQNNGVVDDSQLPKDRFSAERLKGVDSTLKIQPAKLEDSAVYLCASSFRQVNTGELFFGEGSRLTVL.

This clonotype came up many times. The chain recombines TRBV5-1 with TRBJ2-3, with 10 bases fitting TRBD2. Germline lookup yields CDR1 SGHRS and CDR2 YFSETQ. V was pared by 0 bases and J by 0 bases, with 7 bases of the junction left unmatched. The CDR3 loop spans 18 amino acids. This CDR3 is CASSLGGLAGASTDTQYF. CDR3 nucleotide sequence: TGCGCCAGCAGCTTGGGTGGCCTAGCGGGGGCTAGCACAGATACGCAGTATTTT.

The V call is TRBV6-5, the J call TRBJ2-7; TRBD1 matches at 7 bases. CDR1 is MNHEY, CDR2 SVGAGI, per germline. The CDR3 has 14 amino acids. V trimming: 1 base; J trimming: 2 bases; junction bases outside the gene matches: 2. The CDR3 loop reads CASSYYTGAYEQYV. Here the CDR3 DNA reads TGTGCCAGCAGTTACTATACAGGGGCCTACGAGCAGTACGTC.

This clonotype was seen a few times. The chain couples TRBV18 to TRBJ2-7; D unclear. The CDR3 has 12 amino acids. Looked up from germline, CDR1 is KGHSH and CDR2 is LQKENI. V lost 5 bases to trimming and J lost 3 bases, with 8 bases between them. The CDR3 bases are TGTGCCAGCTCAGCCGACGGCTACGAGCAGTACGTC. The encoded protein is CASSADGYEQYV.

V is TRBV12-3 or TRBV12-4 and J is TRBJ2-7, with a tentative D call TRBD2 (5 bases). V lost 6 bases and J 5 bases, leaving 8 bases between the germline ends. CDR3 length: 11 amino acids. The CDR3 DNA reads as TGTGCCAGCAGATACGGGGACGAGCAGTACTTC. This encodes CASRYGDEQYF.

The rearrangement links TRBV7-6 to TRBJ2-5, with D perhaps TRBD1 (6 bases). The CDR3 is made up of 14 amino acids. Germline assignment: CDR1 SGHVS and CDR2 FNYEAQ. V lost 7 bases, J lost 5 bases, and 17 bases lay in between. In DNA, the CDR3 is TGTGCCAGCACCCAACGGGCAGGGGTGGAGACCCAGTACTTC. It codes for CASTQRAGVETQYF.

This clonotype was recorded at least ten times. V and J are TRBV4-2 and TRBJ2-2; 9 bases match TRBD1. This CDR3 has 17 amino acids. The V gene end was trimmed by 3 bases and the J gene end by 4 bases; junction bases not matched to a gene: 9. Germline V gene sequence: CDR1 LGHNA, CDR2 YNFKEQ. DNA of the CDR3: TGTGCCAGCAGCCAGGCTACAGGGGGCGGAGGCACCGGGGAGCTGTTTTTT. Its translation: CASSQATGGGGTGELFF.

V and J are TRBV10-3 and TRBJ1-4, with 11 bases identical to TRBD1. After removal of 4 bases from V and 6 bases from J, the junction contained 4 bases not matched to a gene. Germline values: CDR1 ENHRY, CDR2 SYGVKD. The CDR3 has 15 amino acids. CDR3 in amino acids: CAISADRGRYEKLFF. CDR3 sequence (DNA): TGTGCCATCAGTGCGGACAGGGGGCGGTATGAAAAACTGTTTTTT.

This clonotype was observed many times. The chain employs TRBV5-1 and TRBJ2-5; the match to TRBD2 covers 7 bases. Germline CDR1 SGHRS, CDR2 YFSETQ. The CDR3 has 16 amino acids. After removal of 5 bases from V and 5 bases from J, the junction contained 15 bases not matched to a gene. The CDR3 reads CASSRGNSGGMETQYF. CDR3 DNA sequence: TGCGCCAGCAGTCGCGGTAACTCGGGGGGAATGGAGACCCAGTACTTC.

This clonotype was observed a few times. The chain uses TRBV6-5 and TRBJ2-4; D may be TRBD2 (5 bases). V lost 2 bases, J lost 7 bases, and 9 bases lay in between. Germline assignment: CDR1 MNHEY and CDR2 SVGAGI. The CDR3 is 13 amino acids. The CDR3 protein is CASSYSGGNIQYF. CDR3 nucleotide sequence: TGTGCCAGCAGTTACAGTGGCGGGAACATTCAGTACTTC.

This clonotype was observed at least ten times. This rearrangement joins TRBV3-1 to TRBJ1-1, with D possibly matching TRBD1 (6 bases). Per the germline V gene, CDR1 is LGHDT and CDR2 is YNNKEL (reference sequence). Trimming cost V 4 bases and J 7 bases, with 16 bases left between them. This CDR3 is 14 amino acids long. The CDR3 spells CASSPFHRADEAFF. The CDR3 DNA sequence: TGTGCCAGCAGCCCTTTTCACAGGGCTGATGAAGCTTTCTTT.

This clonotype has just a few counts. The rearrangement links TRBV4-3 to TRBJ2-3; D may be TRBD2 (6 bases). The germline CDR1 and CDR2 sequences are LGHNA and YSLEER. The CDR3 contains 15 residues. Trimming pared 4 bases from V and 6 bases from J, leaving 17 bases between. CDR3 DNA sequence: TGCGCCAGCAGCCCGGGGGTCCAGGGCAAGGATACGCAGTATTTT. It encodes CASSPGVQGKDTQYF.

This clonotype was seen many times. J is TRBJ2-3 and V is TRBV5-1; TRBD2 matches 13 bases. The CDR3 is made up of 14 amino acids. With V trimmed by 7 bases and J by 6 bases, 5 bases remained unmatched. Per germline, CDR1 SGHRS and CDR2 YFSETQ. Here the CDR3 DNA reads TGCGCCAGCCGACTAGCGGGGGGAAGCGATACGCAGTATTTT. Translated, it gives CASRLAGGSDTQYF.